Listed here are 18 T cell receptor beta chains from one sample, sequenced in a study of metastatic and nonmetastatic thyroid tumors. Through MiXCR, TCRdb re-clonotyped the PCR reads. The sample contains approximately 17,000 clones, around a quarter of which appear only once. Each patient went into thyroid surgery without having received any treatment. Specimen: adjacent normal tissue. These receptor sequences come from a female donor with papillary thyroid cancer or a benign thyroid nodule (not recorded which). Some clones in this sample may be carry-over from other donors' samples.

About this clone itself: This sample also contains other DNA sequences that code for the same CDR3. The V call is TRBV6-2 or TRBV6-3, the J call TRBJ2-2; 13 bases line up with TRBD2. This CDR3 is 18 amino acids long. The V gene's germline CDR1 is MNHEY and CDR2 SVGEGT. The V and J ends lost 1 base and 4 bases, in that order; junction bases with no gene match: 6. The CDR3 region is CASSYYTSGRVVTGELFF. In DNA form, the CDR3 reads TGTGCCAGCAGTTACTATACTAGCGGGAGGGTTGTCACCGGGGAGCTGTTTTTT.

V gene TRBV12-3 or TRBV12-4 combines with J gene TRBJ2-7, with D perhaps being TRBD1 or TRBD2 (6 bases each). CDR3 length: 13 residues. Between the trimmed V and J ends, which lost 4 bases and 6 bases, there was a span of 13 bases. CDR3 DNA sequence: TGTGCCAGCAGTTATGAACAGGGAGGCGAGCAGTACGTC. This gives the protein CASSYEQGGEQYV.

Concerning this clone itself: A much larger clone is a single base away; this may be a read error. The J gene is TRBJ1-2, the V gene TRBV6-5; D possibly corresponds to TRBD1 (6 bases). CDR3 length: 13 amino acids. The germline V gene has CDR1 MNHEY and CDR2 SVGAGI. Deletions cut 6 bases from V and 6 bases from J, with 14 bases between. For the CDR3, the DNA is TGTGCCAGCAGATACCCCAGGGGTAATGGCTACACCTTC. Protein: CASRYPRGNGYTF.

The rearrangement uses TRBV4-1 and TRBJ2-7, with D unclear. This CDR3 has 12 residues. Trimming took 0 bases from V and 0 from J, leaving 0 bases between them. Germline V gene data show CDR1 as MGHRA and CDR2 as YSYEKL. As DNA, the CDR3 is TGCGCCAGCAGCCAAGACTCCTACGAGCAGTACTTC. Protein product: CASSQDSYEQYF.

This chain connects TRBV12-3 or TRBV12-4 to TRBJ2-1, with 8 bases identical to TRBD2. This CDR3 has 15 residues. J gave up 5 bases and V 7 bases, and 10 bases lay outside the gene matches. CDR3 protein: CASTSSGGGNNEQFF. DNA of the CDR3: TGTGCCAGCACCAGCAGCGGGGGAGGAAACAATGAGCAGTTCTTC.

This clone has ten or more counts. Given a much more abundant clone one base away, this may be a read error. This chain joins TRBV7-2 and TRBJ2-7; 7 bases map to TRBD2. Germline V lookup: CDR1 SGHTA, CDR2 FQGNSA. This CDR3 is 14 amino acids long. The CDR3 bases are TGTGCCAGCAGCTTAGGCGGGAGCTCCTACGTGCAGTACTTC. Its translation is CASSLGGSSYVQYF.

This clone came up a few times. V usage is TRBV28 and J usage is TRBJ2-7, with D tentatively TRBD1 (5 bases). Germline V gene lookup returns CDR1 MDHEN and CDR2 SYDVKM. The CDR3 contains 13 residues. Trimming stripped 3 bases from V and 2 bases from J, with 8 bases between. The CDR3 DNA is TGTGCCAGCAGTTTTGGACACCCCTACGAGCAGTACTTC. Translated: CASSFGHPYEQYF. Full variable domain (outside the CDR3, taken from reference TRBV28 and TRBJ2-7): DVKVTQSSRYLVKRTGEKVFLECVQDMDHENMFWYRQDPGLGLRLIYFSYDVKMKEKGDIPEGYSVSREKKERFSLILESASTNQTSMYLCASSFGHPYEQYFGPGTRLTVT.

V and J are TRBV5-1 and TRBJ1-6; D remains unclear. The CDR3 contains 13 residues. V gave up 4 bases and J gave up 6 bases, with 8 bases separating them. Germline CDR1 SGHRS, CDR2 YFSETQ. CDR3 sequence (DNA): TGCGCCAGCAGCAGGGCCATTAATTCACCCCTCCACTTT. Protein sequence: CASSRAINSPLHF.

The chain combines TRBV20-1 with TRBJ2-3; the D gene is possibly TRBD2 (5 bases). The CDR3 contains 10 residues. The V end lost 3 bases, the J end lost 10 bases, and 8 bases lay between the germline ends. Germline-derived CDR1 and CDR2 are DFQATT and SNEGSKA (reference sequence). The CDR3 region has the DNA TGCAGTGCTAGTAGTAGCGCGCAGTATTTT. Translating gives CSASSSAQYF.

In regard to this clone: This could be a read error, since a much larger clone is one nucleotide away. V gene TRBV7-9 combines with J gene TRBJ2-7; D gene uncertain. CDR1 is SEHNR, CDR2 FQNEAQ, per germline (reference sequence). The CDR3 length is 14 residues. DNA of the CDR3: TGTGCCAGCAGCTTAGTGGGCGAATCCTACGGGCAGTACTTC. This translates into CASSLVGESYGQYF.

The chain is built from TRBV24-1 and TRBJ1-2; TRBD1 matches 7 bases. J was trimmed by 5 bases and V by 5 bases; bases with no gene match: 13. The germline CDR1 and CDR2 sequences are KGHDR and SFDVKD. The CDR3 extends over 16 amino acids. CDR3 in DNA: TGTGCCACCAGTGGAGCGATGGGAACAGGGGCGTATGGCTACACCTTC. The encoded protein is CATSGAMGTGAYGYTF.

The J gene is TRBJ2-1, the V gene TRBV9; D is unresolved. The CDR3 is 14 amino acids. V was trimmed by 2 bases and J by 5 bases, leaving 11 bases between them. Germline lookup yields CDR1 SGDLS and CDR2 YYNGEE. The DNA of the CDR3 is TGTGCCAGCAGCGTTGTAGGGATGGACAATGAGCAGTTCTTC. Protein sequence: CASSVVGMDNEQFF. Drawing the rest from reference TRBV9 and TRBJ2-1, the complete variable domain is DSGVTQTPKHLITATGQRVTLRCSPRSGDLSVYWYQQSLDQGLQFLIQYYNGEERAKGNILERFSAQQFPDLHSELNLSSLELGDSALYFCASSVVGMDNEQFFGPGTRLTVL.

This clone is deemed medium-sized. V is TRBV29-1 and J is TRBJ1-5; no clear D gene. This CDR3 contains 13 residues. Germline assignment: CDR1 SQVTM and CDR2 ANQGSEA. Trimming cost V 4 bases and J 0 bases, with 7 bases left between them. This CDR3 is CSVAQASNQPQHF. CDR3 sequence (DNA): TGCAGCGTTGCCCAGGCTAGCAATCAGCCCCAGCATTTT.

This clone was counted between two and nine times. The sample has other DNA sequences that encode this CDR3 too. The gene calls are TRBV20-1 and TRBJ2-5; D is perhaps TRBD2 (6 bases). CDR3 size: 18 residues. Trimming left V 3 bases short and J 5 bases short, with 28 bases between. The germline gives CDR1 DFQATT, CDR2 SNEGSKA (reference sequence). CDR3 residues: CSASGPHGERLELETQYF. The CDR3 nucleotides read TGCAGTGCTAGCGGGCCTCATGGGGAAAGACTAGAGTTGGAGACCCAGTACTTC.

V is TRBV12-3 or TRBV12-4 and J is TRBJ1-2; 7 bases map to TRBD1. Trimming removed 5 bases from V and 10 bases from J; junction bases left unmatched: 4. The CDR3 totals 11 residues. The CDR3 region is CASSPGTAYTF. CDR3 coding DNA: TGTGCCAGCAGTCCAGGGACAGCCTACACCTTC.

The table lists this clone with a few counts. V gene TRBV10-3 combines with J gene TRBJ2-3; the match to TRBD1 covers 10 bases. J gave up 3 bases and V 8 bases, and 11 bases lay outside the gene matches. There are 16 residues in the CDR3. The germline V gene has CDR1 ENHRY and CDR2 SYGVKD. In DNA, the CDR3 is TGTGCCATCTCCACGGGTGACAGGGGGCTGACAGATACGCAGTATTTT. The encoded protein is CAISTGDRGLTDTQYF.

This chain uses TRBV11-1 with TRBJ2-6; D is unclear. Trimming removed 1 base at V and 2 bases at J, with 9 bases between. The CDR3 length is 16 residues. From germline, CDR1 is SGHAT and CDR2 FQDESV (reference sequence). CDR3 sequence: CASSLGTATGANVLTF. DNA of the CDR3: TGTGCCAGCAGCTTAGGAACGGCCACTGGGGCCAACGTCCTGACTTTC.

The chain joins TRBV20-1 to TRBJ1-1; TRBD1 might be the D (5 bases). Germline V gives CDR1 DFQATT, CDR2 SNEGSKA (reference sequence). This CDR3 is 12 amino acids long. Trimming stripped 5 bases from V and 1 base from J, with 8 bases between. CDR3 sequence reads: CSAFGGNTEAFF. DNA of the CDR3: TGCAGTGCTTTTGGGGGGAACACTGAAGCTTTCTTT.